One and the same sample provided the 18 T cell receptor beta chains below, sequenced in a study of blood T cell repertoires in COVID-19. The assay was immunoSEQ multiplex PCR, and TCRdb's table has in-frame clones only and misses some. The table has 350,000 to 400,000 clones, roughly 90% seen once. The specimen sequenced was PBMCs or T cells enriched from blood (not recorded which). Every receptor here comes from a woman aged 25 to 45 who had recovered from COVID-19.

This chain connects TRBV15 to TRBJ2-7; perhaps TRBD2 as D (8 bases). V was trimmed by 6 bases and J by 2 bases, leaving 20 bases between them. The CDR3 length is 16 residues. CDR1 is LNHNV, CDR2 YYDKDF, per germline (reference sequence). The CDR3 coding sequence is TGTGCCACCAGTTTAGGAGGGACAGCGGGGGCCTACGAGCAGTACTTC. Translating it yields CATSLGGTAGAYEQYF. Using reference TRBV15 and TRBJ2-7 for the parts outside the CDR3, the full variable domain is DAMVIQNPRYQVTQFGKPVTLSCSQTLNHNVMYWYQQKSSQAPKLLFHYYDKDFNNEADTPDNFQSRRPNTSFCFLDIRSPGLGDTAMYLCATSLGGTAGAYEQYFGPGTRLTVT.

The sample holds a few counts of this clone. The sample carries other DNA sequences with the same CDR3. The rearrangement links TRBV11-2 to TRBJ1-1, with unresolved D. The CDR3 contains 14 residues. V was shortened by 3 bases and J by 2 bases, with 10 bases between the two germline ends. Germline values: CDR1 SGHAT, CDR2 FQNNGV. The CDR3 loop reads CASSLSGGNTEAFF. The CDR3 DNA follows: TGTGCCAGCAGCTTGTCGGGAGGTAACACTGAAGCTTTCTTT.

The sample holds one count of this clone. The chain uses TRBV24-1 and TRBJ1-5; D gene ambiguous. Trimming pared 3 bases from V and 10 bases from J, leaving 12 bases between. CDR1 KGHDR and CDR2 SFDVKD come from the germline V gene. CDR3 length: 13 amino acids. Written as DNA, the CDR3 is TGTGCCACCAGTGATCGGACGGGGAAACCCCAGCATTTT. It encodes CATSDRTGKPQHF.

This clone was seen only once. Other DNA sequences from this sample encode an identical CDR3 as well. The chain links TRBV3-1 (or the pseudogene TRBV3-2) to TRBJ2-3, with 7 positions matching TRBD2. V trimming: 5 bases; J trimming: 3 bases; junction bases outside the gene matches: 5. There are 14 residues in the CDR3. Germline V gives CDR1 LGHDT, CDR2 YNNKEL (reference sequence). CDR3 in DNA: TGTGCCAGCAGCTCTTCGGGGGGAACAGATACGCAGTATTTT. Residues: CASSSSGGTDTQYF.

Details on this clone: Other DNA sequences of this sample code for an identical CDR3. This chain uses TRBV30 with TRBJ2-1; 7 positions match TRBD2. There are 12 residues in the CDR3. With V trimmed by 0 bases and J by 8 bases, 1 base remained unmatched. The germline V gene encodes CDR1 GTSNPN and CDR2 SVGIG (reference sequence). The CDR3 coding sequence is TGTGCCTGGAGTGTCCGGGGGGATGAGCAGTTCTTC. Protein: CAWSVRGDEQFF.

V and J are TRBV6-6 and TRBJ1-1, with 10 bases lining up with TRBD1. The CDR3 length is 17 residues. The V gene end was trimmed by 5 bases and the J gene end by 8 bases; junction bases not matched to a gene: 17. The germline V gene has CDR1 MNHNY and CDR2 SVGAGI (reference sequence). DNA for the CDR3: TGTGCCAGCAGTCAGCCCCCGGGACAGGGGCCTTACGGGGAAGCTTTCTTT. It translates to CASSQPPGQGPYGEAFF.

The chain uses TRBV19 and TRBJ2-2; 9 nucleotides agree with TRBD1. The germline gives CDR1 LNHDA, CDR2 SQIVND (reference sequence). Trimming at V came to 9 bases and at J to 4 bases, leaving 6 bases not matched to a gene. This CDR3 has 14 residues. CDR3 loop: CASKGDRVTGELFF. Written as DNA, the CDR3 is TGTGCCAGCAAAGGGGACAGGGTCACCGGGGAGCTGTTTTTT.

The rearrangement links TRBV19 to TRBJ2-7; TRBD2 is a possible D gene (6 bases). The CDR3 totals 18 residues. Trimming cost V 5 bases and J 0 bases, with 23 bases left between them. The germline CDR1 and CDR2 sequences are LNHDA and SQIVND (reference sequence). In nucleotides, the CDR3 is TGTGCCAGTAGTGTTGACCCTCCGGGAGCGGTGAGCTCCTACGAGCAGTACTTC. Translating it yields CASSVDPPGAVSSYEQYF.

The genes are TRBV12-3 or TRBV12-4 and TRBJ2-1; D possibly corresponds to TRBD1 (6 bases). Trimming pared 6 bases from V and 12 bases from J, leaving 12 bases between. This CDR3 has 11 amino acids. CDR3 coding DNA: TGTGCCAGCAGCGGAACAGGGAGGCAGTTCTTC. It yields the protein CASSGTGRQFF.

The V and J genes are TRBV30 and TRBJ1-5; tentative D call: TRBD1 (6 bases). The CDR3 totals 14 residues. V was shortened by 3 bases and J by 10 bases, with 19 bases between the two germline ends. In germline, CDR1 is GTSNPN, CDR2 SVGIG (reference sequence). The CDR3: CAWRTGNRFGPQHF. The CDR3 nucleotides read TGTGCCTGGAGGACAGGAAACCGCTTTGGACCCCAGCATTTT.

In DNA, the CDR3 is TGTGCCACCAGTGAATACAGGAACAATGAGCAGTTCTTC. This gives the protein CATSEYRNNEQFF. The chain carries TRBV24-1 and TRBJ2-1, with D perhaps matching TRBD1 (5 bases). V dropped 4 bases and J dropped 5 bases, with 8 bases sitting between them. Germline lookup yields CDR1 KGHDR and CDR2 SFDVKD. The CDR3 has 13 residues.

The chain joins TRBV6-5 to TRBJ2-7; D perhaps matches TRBD1 (6 bases). The V gene lost 2 bases and the J gene lost 5 bases, with 10 bases spanning the gap. Germline CDR1 reads MNHEY; CDR2 reads SVGAGI. The CDR3 length is 13 residues. The CDR3 DNA reads TGTGCCAGCAGTTACACAGGGACGAACGAGCAGTACTTC. It encodes CASSYTGTNEQYF.

This clone was detected once. The chain has TRBV29-1 and TRBJ2-3; TRBD1 is a possible D gene (5 bases). The germline V gene has CDR1 SQVTM and CDR2 ANQGSEA. The CDR3 spans 13 residues. This chain's CDR3 is CTTLDTFTDTQYF. In nucleotides, the CDR3 is TGCACCACCTTGGACACTTTCACAGATACGCAGTATTTT.

This chain connects TRBV28 to TRBJ1-5, with 7 bases identical to TRBD1. Per the germline V gene, CDR1 is MDHEN and CDR2 is SYDVKM. V lost 5 bases, J lost 0 bases, and 10 bases stayed unmatched. The CDR3 totals 17 residues. For the CDR3, the DNA is TGTGCCAGCAGTACAAACCGGGACAGATATAGCAATCAGCCCCAGCATTTT. It translates to CASSTNRDRYSNQPQHF.

The chain has TRBV6-1 and TRBJ2-1; 7 nucleotides agree with TRBD2. This CDR3 contains 15 residues. The V gene's germline CDR1 is MNHNS and CDR2 SASEGT. The trim removed 0 bases at V and 9 bases at J, leaving 8 bases unmatched. The CDR3 bases are TGTGCCAGCAGTGAAGCTGGGGGAGGGCCGGGTGAGCAGTTCTTC. Translating it yields CASSEAGGGPGEQFF.

This clone showed up just a few times. The rearrangement uses TRBV2 and TRBJ1-1; 8 bases line up with TRBD1. Trimming cost V 5 bases and J 11 bases; bases outside gene matches: 7. CDR1 and CDR2 from the germline V gene are SNHLY and FYNNEI. CDR3 length equals 12 residues. CDR3 coding DNA: TGTGCCAGCAGTATGGACAGGGAGGGGGCTTTCTTT. This sequence encodes CASSMDREGAFF.

This chain links TRBV5-8 with TRBJ1-5; D gene ambiguous. The ends were cut back, 1 base at V and 3 bases at J, with 8 bases in the middle. Germline loops: CDR1 SGHTS, CDR2 YDEGEE. This CDR3 contains 14 residues. CDR3 DNA sequence: TGTGCCAGCAGCTTGTGGGAGAACAATCAGCCCCAGCATTTT. The encoded protein is CASSLWENNQPQHF.

The J gene is TRBJ2-3, the V gene TRBV7-9; 7 bases map to TRBD2. The CDR3 runs 17 residues. Germline CDR1 is SEHNR and CDR2 is FQNEAQ (reference sequence). The V and J ends lost 5 bases and 0 bases, in that order; junction bases with no gene match: 11. The CDR3, as DNA: TGTGCCAGCAGCCCCAGACTAGCCCTACCAAGCACAGATACGCAGTATTTT. It translates to CASSPRLALPSTDTQYF.